This T cell receptor beta chain was identified in a study of T cell changes during pregnancy in multiple sclerosis. The repertoire was sequenced with immunoSEQ multiplex PCR; TCRdb's copy has only in-frame clones and lacks some. The sample lists about 31,000 clones; about 92% were seen once. The receptor was isolated from a female donor with multiple sclerosis, enrolled in a pregnancy study. The sequencing here drew on CD4+ T cells from peripheral blood mononuclear cells, taken in the second trimester of pregnancy.

CDR3: CASSLYGRGSSGSSTDTQYF. The CDR3 coding sequence is TGTGCCAGCAGCTTATACGGACGCGGGAGTAGCGGGTCTAGCACAGATACGCAGTATTTT. The chain carries TRBV7-3 and TRBJ2-3, with TRBD2 matching over 7 bases. Germline CDR1 and CDR2: SGHTA and FQGTGA. Unmatched junction bases numbered 17, after V lost 2 bases and J lost 0 bases. This CDR3 region has 20 residues.